The 17 T cell receptor beta chains given below trace back to one sample, sequenced in a study of blood T cells in healthy people across ages. Next came a second PCR, run for about 7 to 12 cycles, which used a sample-barcoded 5' primer along with a J-beta primer mix. TCRdb ran MiXCR on the 5' RACE reads and lists one entry per CDR3 protein. The table records 850,000 to 950,000 distinct CDR3 sequences, 29% of them present only once. The sequenced sample consisted of blood. The receptors come from a woman aged 80 or over in good health.

This clonotype was observed at least ten times. V and J are TRBV2 and TRBJ1-4; weak D call: TRBD1 (6 bases). V was clipped by 4 bases and J by 3 bases, with 12 bases between them. CDR1 is SNHLY and CDR2 is FYNNEI in the germline V gene. The CDR3 is 15 residues long. Written as DNA, the CDR3 is TGTGCCAGCAGTGCGAACAGGGCAGCTAATGAAAAACTGTTTTTT. Protein product: CASSANRAANEKLFF.

The chain is built from TRBV5-1 and TRBJ1-2; D uncertain. The length of the CDR3 is 15 residues. V lost 4 bases and J lost 10, with 23 bases in between. Germline CDR1 and CDR2: SGHRS and YFSETQ. CDR3 sequence reads: CASSLDPPRGDDYTF. The CDR3 nucleotides read TGCGCCAGCAGCCTGGACCCACCTCGGGGAGATGACTACACCTTC.

This clonotype occurred many times. V usage is TRBV3-1 and J usage is TRBJ1-2, with a weak D call TRBD1 (6 bases). The CDR3 covers 15 residues. V lost 1 base and J 1 base, leaving 10 bases between the germline ends. Germline-derived CDR1 and CDR2 are LGHDT and YNNKEL (reference sequence). The CDR3 loop is CASSQVLQGNYGYTF. The CDR3 region has the DNA TGTGCCAGCAGCCAAGTGTTACAGGGTAACTATGGCTACACCTTC.

This rearrangement joins TRBV4-1 to TRBJ2-7, with a tentative D call TRBD1 (6 bases). The assigned J gene may be wrong: the sequence end matches TRBJ2-5 better. The germline CDR1 and CDR2 sequences are MGHRA and YSYEKL. This CDR3 region has 14 residues. The CDR3 is CASSQSRGQETQYF. As DNA, the CDR3 is TGCGCCAGCAGCCAAAGCAGGGGCCAAGAGACCCAGTACTTC.

This clonotype was recorded a few times. The rearrangement uses TRBV30 and TRBJ1-2, with 9 bases identical to TRBD1. Germline V lookup: CDR1 GTSNPN, CDR2 SVGIG (reference sequence). The CDR3 is 14 residues long. The V and J ends lost 5 bases and 4 bases, in that order; junction bases with no gene match: 8. For the CDR3, the DNA is TGTGCCTGGGAGGACAGGGGCACAATCTATGGCTACACCTTC. This gives the protein CAWEDRGTIYGYTF.

The gene calls are TRBV12-3 or TRBV12-4 and TRBJ1-4; D might be TRBD1 (6 bases). The germline V and J ends were trimmed by 7 bases and 8 bases, with 14 bases remaining between them. The CDR3 covers 13 residues. This CDR3 reads CASTFGGREKLFF. DNA of the CDR3: TGTGCCAGCACCTTTGGGGGGCGAGAAAAACTGTTTTTT.

This clonotype was picked up many times. The V and J genes are TRBV11-2 and TRBJ2-7, with TRBD2 matching over 10 bases. CDR1 is SGHAT and CDR2 is FQNNGV in the germline V gene. J gave up 2 bases and V 6 bases, and 13 bases lay outside the gene matches. This CDR3 is 17 amino acids long. The CDR3, as DNA: TGTGCCAGCAGTCGGAGCGTTAGCGGGGGGTCTACCTACGAGCAGTACTTC. It is translated as CASSRSVSGGSTYEQYF.

Concerning this clonotype: Its ends do not fully match the called genes, so a read error is possible. J is TRBJ1-5 and V is TRBV7-9; the match to TRBD1 covers 9 bases. This CDR3 spans 14 amino acids. The germline CDR1 and CDR2 sequences are SEHNR and FQNEAQ (reference sequence). The CDR3 sequence: CASSLDRGQQPRHF. Written as DNA, the CDR3 is TGTGCCAGCAGCTTAGACAGGGGGCAACAGCCCCGGCATTTT.

V usage is TRBV6-2 or TRBV6-3 and J usage is TRBJ1-1, with D unclear. Trimming stripped 2 bases from V and 4 bases from J, with 8 bases between. The CDR3 totals 13 residues. The germline V gene encodes CDR1 MNHEY and CDR2 SVGEGT. CDR3 nucleotides: TGTGCCAGCAGTTACGAGGTGGGCACTGAAGCTTTCTTT. It codes for CASSYEVGTEAFF.

A word on this clonotype: Sequence at one end of the junction differs from germline and may be a read error. J is TRBJ2-3 and V is TRBV7-9; TRBD2 agrees at 7 bases. This CDR3 comprises 14 residues. Germline CDR1 reads SEHNR; CDR2 reads FQNEAQ (reference sequence). CDR3 bases: TGTGCCGGCAGCTTTCGGGGGGGCACAGATACGCAGTATTTT. Translated: CAGSFRGGTDTQYF.

Ten or more counts support this clonotype. The CDR3 spells CASTTSRGPQYF. DNA for the CDR3: TGTGCCAGCACCACTTCGCGGGGGCCGCAGTATTTT. The rearrangement uses TRBV12-3 or TRBV12-4 and TRBJ2-3; D possibly corresponds to TRBD2 (7 bases). The CDR3 loop spans 12 amino acids. V lost 7 bases to trimming and J lost 10 bases, with 15 bases between them.

Turning to this clonotype: One base away lies a much larger clone, so this may be a sequencing read error. This chain links TRBV5-5 with TRBJ1-1; a weak D match, TRBD1 (5 bases). The CDR3 has 12 residues. Trimming shortened V by 4 bases and J by 3 bases, and 7 bases separated the two germline ends. In germline, CDR1 is SGHKS, CDR2 YYEKEE (reference sequence). The CDR3 loop is CASSVRDTEAFF. CDR3 DNA sequence: TGTGCCAGCAGCGTCAGGGACACTGAAGCTTTCTTT.

Only a few counts were recorded for this clonotype. This could be a read error, since a much larger clone is one nucleotide away. The rearrangement uses TRBV21-1 and TRBJ2-7; TRBD1, the table's D call, lacks a check against the DNA. TRBV21-1 is recorded as a pseudogene. The CDR3 loop spans 13 amino acids. CDR3 protein: CASSKGGSNEQYF. CDR3 in DNA: TGTGCCAGCAGCAAAGGGGGCAGCAATGAGCAGTACTTC.

This clonotype was seen a few times. A much larger clonotype is one base distant, so this may be a read error. V and J are TRBV11-2 and TRBJ2-1, with D tentatively TRBD2 (6 bases). The DNA end lines up better with TRBJ2-7; the J call may be wrong. This CDR3 is built from 13 residues. Germline values: CDR1 SGHAT, CDR2 FQNNGV. CDR3 loop: CASSFPGLNEQYF. The CDR3 DNA sequence: TGTGCCAGCAGCTTCCCGGGACTCAATGAGCAGTACTTC.

This rearrangement joins TRBV6-6 to TRBJ1-5; D ambiguous. CDR1 is MNHNY, CDR2 SVGAGI, per germline (reference sequence). This CDR3 contains 15 residues. With 4 bases removed from V and 0 bases from J, the gap between germline ends came to 10 bases. The CDR3 protein is CASSSNPYSNQPQHF. Here the CDR3 DNA reads TGTGCCAGCAGTTCCAACCCTTATAGCAATCAGCCCCAGCATTTT.

The CDR3 bases are TGTGCCAGCAGCTTTGACGGGGGCGAGTCACCCCTCCACTTT. This gives the protein CASSFDGGESPLHF. The genes are TRBV7-9 and TRBJ1-6; tentative D call: TRBD1 (6 bases). Trimming removed 3 bases from V and 10 bases from J, with 13 bases in between. CDR3 length: 14 amino acids. CDR1 is SEHNR, CDR2 FQNEAQ, per germline (reference sequence).

This clonotype was counted many times. The rearrangement joins TRBV7-2 to TRBJ2-3; 12 bases line up with TRBD2. The CDR3 totals 15 residues. Germline CDR1 reads SGHTA; CDR2 reads FQGNSA. V gave up 5 bases and J gave up 11 bases; unmatched junction bases: 11. The CDR3 nucleotides are TGTGCCAGCAGCGCCCGGACTAGCGGGGCAATGGAGCAGTATTTT. Amino acids: CASSARTSGAMEQYF.